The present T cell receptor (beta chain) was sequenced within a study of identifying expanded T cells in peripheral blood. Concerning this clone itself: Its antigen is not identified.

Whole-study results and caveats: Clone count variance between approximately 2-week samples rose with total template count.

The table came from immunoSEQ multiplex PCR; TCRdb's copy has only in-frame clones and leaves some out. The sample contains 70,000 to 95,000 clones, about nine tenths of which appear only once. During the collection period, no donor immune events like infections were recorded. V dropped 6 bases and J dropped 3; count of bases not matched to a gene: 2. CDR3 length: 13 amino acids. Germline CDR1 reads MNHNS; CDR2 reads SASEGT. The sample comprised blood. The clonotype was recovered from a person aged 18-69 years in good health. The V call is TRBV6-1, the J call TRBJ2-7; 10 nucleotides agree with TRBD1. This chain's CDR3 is CASRGQGFYEQYF. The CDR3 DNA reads TGTGCCAGCAGGGGACAGGGGTTCTACGAGCAGTACTTC.